This record covers a single TCR beta chain. This CDR3 spans 12 amino acids. Germline lookup yields CDR1 LGHNT and CDR2 FRNRAP. Trimming removed 5 bases from V and 2 bases from J, with 7 bases in between. The sample belongs to a study of T cell changes during pregnancy in multiple sclerosis. The table came from immunoSEQ multiplex PCR; TCRdb's copy has only in-frame clones and leaves some out. The sample consists of just over 40,000 clones, around 89% of them appearing once. This material consisted of CD4+ T cells from peripheral blood mononuclear cells, taken in the first trimester of pregnancy. This receptor was obtained from a female donor with multiple sclerosis, enrolled in a pregnancy study. This chain links TRBV12-5 with TRBJ2-7; no reliable D call. The CDR3 DNA follows: TGTGCTAGTGGTGACACTCCCTACGAGCAGTACTTC. Encoded protein: CASGDTPYEQYF. The variable domain in full, completed from reference TRBV12-5 and TRBJ2-7, reads DARVTQTPRHKVTEMGQEVTMRCQPILGHNTVFWYRQTMMQGLELLAYFRNRAPLDDSGMPKDRFSAEMPDATLATLKIQPSEPRDSAVYFCASGDTPYEQYFGPGTRLTVT.